These 11 T cell receptor beta chains originate from one sample sequenced in a study of shared clonotypes between healthy human individuals. Measured with immunoSEQ multiplex PCR; TCRdb has only the in-frame clones, and not every one. The table has some 580,000 clones, around 97% seen once. The specimen sequenced was naive CD4+ T cells sorted from blood. The subset was: CD45RA+ positively selected. The source of these receptors is a woman in her thirties in good health.

The chain combines TRBV7-2 with TRBJ2-7; tentatively, D is TRBD1 (5 bases). This CDR3 is built from 13 residues. Germline CDR1 reads SGHTA; CDR2 reads FQGNSA. The V gene lost 3 bases and the J gene lost 6 bases, with 12 bases spanning the gap. The CDR3 sequence is CASSLQGSSEQYF. CDR3 sequence (DNA): TGTGCCAGCAGCTTGCAGGGAAGTAGCGAGCAGTACTTC.

The chain employs TRBV6-5 and TRBJ2-1, with TRBD2 matching over 7 bases. This CDR3 contains 13 residues. The germline CDR1 and CDR2 sequences are MNHEY and SVGAGI. The ends lost 7 bases at V and 10 bases at J; junction bases unmatched: 10. CDR3 sequence (DNA): TGTGCCAGCACTAGGGACTATTTAGGCGAGCAGTTCTTC. Its protein product is CASTRDYLGEQFF.

The gene calls are TRBV5-1 and TRBJ2-3, with D possibly TRBD2 on 6 matching bases. Trimming removed 4 bases at V and 4 bases at J, with 19 bases between. Germline values: CDR1 SGHRS, CDR2 YFSETQ. This CDR3 has 16 residues. The CDR3 sequence: CASSLHPRGGADTQYF. The CDR3 region has the DNA TGCGCCAGCAGCCTCCACCCTAGAGGAGGGGCAGATACGCAGTATTTT.

The genes are TRBV2 and TRBJ1-6; TRBD1 matches at 8 bases. Germline-derived CDR1 and CDR2 are SNHLY and FYNNEI. The V segment lost 6 bases and the J segment 8 bases; nucleotides outside the gene matches: 6. There are 14 residues in the CDR3. The chain's CDR3 is CASRTGAIYSPLHF. The CDR3 DNA sequence: TGTGCCAGCAGGACAGGGGCGATATATTCACCCCTCCACTTT.

The J gene is TRBJ1-3, the V gene TRBV28, with TRBD1 matching 8 bases. The CDR3 totals 17 residues. From germline, CDR1 is MDHEN and CDR2 SYDVKM. V trimming: 5 bases; J trimming: 0 bases; junction bases outside the gene matches: 9. The CDR3 DNA sequence: TGTGCCAGCAGTGTAAATACAGGGGGAAGCTCTGGAAACACCATATATTTT. Its translation is CASSVNTGGSSGNTIYF.

The chain employs TRBV28 and TRBJ2-7, with D perhaps given as TRBD1 or TRBD2 (5 bases each). CDR1 is MDHEN and CDR2 is SYDVKM in the germline V gene. This CDR3 is 14 amino acids long. Trimming left V 8 bases short and J 3 bases short, with 17 bases between. The CDR3 sequence: CASWTGTADYEQYF. CDR3 DNA sequence: TGTGCCAGCTGGACTGGGACGGCCGACTACGAGCAGTACTTC.

This rearrangement joins TRBV15 to TRBJ2-1, with no clear D. The CDR3 is 13 residues long. V gave up 0 bases and J gave up 8 bases, with 8 bases separating them. CDR1 LNHNV and CDR2 YYDKDF come from the germline V gene (reference sequence). The CDR3 DNA sequence: TGTGCCACCAGCAGAGACTCGAACCATGAGCAGTTCTTC. As protein: CATSRDSNHEQFF.

Here the CDR3 reads CASLVREGNTEAFF. DNA of the CDR3: TGTGCCAGCCTCGTACGTGAAGGGAACACTGAAGCTTTCTTT. The rearrangement links TRBV27 to TRBJ1-1, with no clear D. This CDR3 region has 14 residues. Trimming removed 8 bases from V and 1 base from J, with 14 bases in between. The germline V gene encodes CDR1 MNHEY and CDR2 SMNVEV (reference sequence).

V and J are TRBV4-1 and TRBJ2-1; D possibly uses TRBD1 or TRBD2 (7 bases each). The CDR3 totals 20 residues. V was shortened by 4 bases and J by 0 bases, with 25 bases between the two germline ends. Per germline, CDR1 MGHRA and CDR2 YSYEKL. The CDR3 protein is CASSRSPGGGLLSSYNEQFF. CDR3 in DNA: TGCGCCAGCAGCCGATCCCCAGGGGGAGGGCTCCTAAGCTCCTACAATGAGCAGTTCTTC.

V and J are TRBV5-1 and TRBJ2-2, with D unresolved. CDR1 is SGHRS, CDR2 YFSETQ, per germline. This CDR3 spans 15 amino acids. With 3 bases removed from V and 1 base from J, the gap between germline ends came to 10 bases. The CDR3 here is CASSYDSLNTGELFF. The CDR3 coding sequence is TGCGCCAGCAGCTACGACTCGTTGAACACCGGGGAGCTGTTTTTT.

CDR3 residues: CASRERNKHKGWVETQYF. CDR3 sequence (DNA): TGTGCCAGCAGGGAAAGGAATAAACATAAGGGGTGGGTTGAGACCCAGTACTTC. The chain joins TRBV25-1 to TRBJ2-5; D perhaps matches TRBD1 (5 bases). This CDR3 has 18 amino acids. The V end lost 6 bases, the J end lost 5 bases, and 28 bases lay between the germline ends. Looked up from germline, CDR1 is MGHDK and CDR2 is SYGVNS.